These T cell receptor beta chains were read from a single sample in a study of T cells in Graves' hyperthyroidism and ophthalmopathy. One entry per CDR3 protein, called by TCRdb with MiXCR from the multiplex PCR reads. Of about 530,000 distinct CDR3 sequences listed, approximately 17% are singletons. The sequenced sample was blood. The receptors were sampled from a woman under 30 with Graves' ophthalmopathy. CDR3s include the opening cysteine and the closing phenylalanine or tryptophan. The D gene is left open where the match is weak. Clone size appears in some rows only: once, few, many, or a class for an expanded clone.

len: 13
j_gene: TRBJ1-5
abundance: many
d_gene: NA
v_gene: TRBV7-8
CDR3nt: TGTGCCAGCAGCTTAAACAGTGATCAGCCCCAGCATTTT
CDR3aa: CASSLNSDQPQHF

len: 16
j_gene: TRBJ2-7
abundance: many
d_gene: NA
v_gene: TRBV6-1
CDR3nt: TGTGCCAGCAAAGACGAAGGAGGTAACCAGCGAAGCGAGCAGTACTTC
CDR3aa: CASKDEGGNQRSEQYF

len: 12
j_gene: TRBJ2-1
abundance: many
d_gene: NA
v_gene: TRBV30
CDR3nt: TGTGCCTGGAGCAATCGAGGTGGGGAGCAGTTCTTC
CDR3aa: CAWSNRGGEQFF

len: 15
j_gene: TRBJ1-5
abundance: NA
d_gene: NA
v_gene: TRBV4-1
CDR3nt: TGCGCCAGCAGCCAGCTCGGGCCCAGAAATCAGCCCCAGCATTTT
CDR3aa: CASSQLGPRNQPQHF

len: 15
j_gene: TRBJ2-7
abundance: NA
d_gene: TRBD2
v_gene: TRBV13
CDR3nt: TGTGCCAGCAGCACAACGACTAGCGGGACCTTCGAGCAGTACTTC
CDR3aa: CASSTTTSGTFEQYF

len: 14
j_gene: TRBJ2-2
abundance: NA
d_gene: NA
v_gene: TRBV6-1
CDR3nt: TGTGCCAGCCTACGGACCGCGAACACCGGGGGGCTGTTTTTT
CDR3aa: CASLRTANTGGLFF

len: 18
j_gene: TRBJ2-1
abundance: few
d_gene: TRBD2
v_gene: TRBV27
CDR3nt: TGTGCCAGCAGTTTCGGGGGGGGAAGGCGAAACTCCTACAATGAGCAGTTCTTC
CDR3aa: CASSFGGGRRNSYNEQFF

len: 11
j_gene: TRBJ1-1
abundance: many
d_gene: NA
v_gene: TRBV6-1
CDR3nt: TGTGCCAGCAGATATCAGGCTGAAGCTTTCTTT
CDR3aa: CASRYQAEAFF

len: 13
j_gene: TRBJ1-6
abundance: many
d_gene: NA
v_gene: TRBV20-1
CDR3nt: TGCAGTGCTAGAGGGGCGTCTGGTTCGCCCCTCCACTTT
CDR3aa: CSARGASGSPLHF

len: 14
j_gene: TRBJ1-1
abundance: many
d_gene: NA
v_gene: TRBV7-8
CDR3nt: TGTGCCAGCAGCTTGAACCCCGGGGCCACTGAAGCTTTCTTT
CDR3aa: CASSLNPGATEAFF

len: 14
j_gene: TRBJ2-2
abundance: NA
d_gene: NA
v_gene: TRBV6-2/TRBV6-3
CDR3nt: TGTGCCAGCAGTTCCGGGGGATCGCCCGGGGAGCTGGTTTTT
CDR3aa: CASSSGGSPGELVF

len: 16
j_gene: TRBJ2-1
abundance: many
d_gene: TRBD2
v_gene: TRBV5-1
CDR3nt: TGCGCCAGCAGCTTGGGACCGGGGGGCTCCTACAATGAGCAGTTCTTC
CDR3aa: CASSLGPGGSYNEQFF

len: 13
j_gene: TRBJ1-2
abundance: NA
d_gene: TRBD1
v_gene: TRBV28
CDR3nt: TGTGCCAGCAGGCGACAGGGGGCGGCTGGCTACACCTTC
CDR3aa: CASRRQGAAGYTF

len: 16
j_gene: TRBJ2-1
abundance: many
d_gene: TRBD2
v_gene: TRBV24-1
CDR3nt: TGTGCCACCAGTGATTGGCGGGAGGGCCATTTCTATGAGCAGTTCTTC
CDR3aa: CATSDWREGHFYEQFF

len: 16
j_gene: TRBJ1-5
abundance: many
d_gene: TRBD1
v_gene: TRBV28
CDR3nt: TGTGCCAGCAGTCGGACAGGGATTGCGAGCAATCAGCCCCAGCATTTT
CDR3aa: CASSRTGIASNQPQHF

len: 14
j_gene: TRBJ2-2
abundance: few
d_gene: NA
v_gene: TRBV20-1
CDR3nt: TGCAGTGCTAGGCACCTGGGAGAAATCGGGGAGCTGTTTTTT
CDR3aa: CSARHLGEIGELFF

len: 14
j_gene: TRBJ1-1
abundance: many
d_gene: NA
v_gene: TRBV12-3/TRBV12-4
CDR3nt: TGTGCCAGCAGCGGACGGTCGTTCGGCACTGAAGCTTTCTTT
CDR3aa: CASSGRSFGTEAFF

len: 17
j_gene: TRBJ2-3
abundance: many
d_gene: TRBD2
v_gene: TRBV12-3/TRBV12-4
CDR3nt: TGTGCCAGCAGTCCCCTCGGACTAGCGGCAAGCACAGATACGCAGTATTTT
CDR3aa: CASSPLGLAASTDTQYF

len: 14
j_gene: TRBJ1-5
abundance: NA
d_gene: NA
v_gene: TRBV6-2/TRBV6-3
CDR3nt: TGTGCCAGCGTAAAGGACAGAAGTTATCAGCCCCAGCATTTT
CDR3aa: CASVKDRSYQPQHF

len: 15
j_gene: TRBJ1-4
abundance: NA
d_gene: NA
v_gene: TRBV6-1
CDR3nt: TGTGCCAGCAGTGAATCGCTACAGGGAGATGAAAAACTGTTTTTT
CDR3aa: CASSESLQGDEKLFF

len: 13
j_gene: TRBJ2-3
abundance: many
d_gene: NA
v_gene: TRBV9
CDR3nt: TGTGCCAGCAGCGCCAGATCGGCAGATACGCAGTATTTT
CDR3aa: CASSARSADTQYF

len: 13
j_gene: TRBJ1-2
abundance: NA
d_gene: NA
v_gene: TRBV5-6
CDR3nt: TGTGCCAGCAGCTTGGAGGACCCGAACGGCTACACCTTC
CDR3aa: CASSLEDPNGYTF

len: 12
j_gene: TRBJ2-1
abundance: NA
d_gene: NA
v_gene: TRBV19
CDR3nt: TGTGCCAGTAGTACCCCTGTAGACGAGCAGTTCTTC
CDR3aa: CASSTPVDEQFF

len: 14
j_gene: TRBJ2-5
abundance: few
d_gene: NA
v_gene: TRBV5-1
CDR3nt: TGCGCCAGCAGCTTGGGGAACAGCGAAGAGACCCAGTACTTC
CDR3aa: CASSLGNSEETQYF

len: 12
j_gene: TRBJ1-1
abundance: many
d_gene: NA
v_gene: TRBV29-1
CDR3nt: TGCAGCGCCGTGACGCCCACCGCGGAAGCTTTCTTT
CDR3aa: CSAVTPTAEAFF

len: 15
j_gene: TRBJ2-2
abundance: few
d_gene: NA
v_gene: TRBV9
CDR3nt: TGTGCCAGCAGCTCTCCGCAGGGGAACACCGGGGAGCTGTTTTTT
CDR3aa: CASSSPQGNTGELFF

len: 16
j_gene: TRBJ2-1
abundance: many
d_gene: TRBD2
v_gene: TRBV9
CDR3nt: TGTGCCAGCAGCGTAGAACGCTCCGGGAGGGCGGGTGAGCAGTTCTTC
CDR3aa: CASSVERSGRAGEQFF